The source of this TCR beta chain is a study of early T cells in non-severe SARS-CoV-2 infection. One entry per CDR3 protein, called by TCRdb with MiXCR from the 5' RACE reads. The table shows more than 70,000 distinct CDR3 sequences, with 12% to 15% occurring only once. The TCR sequence derives from an adult who was a healthcare worker with PCR-confirmed SARS-CoV-2 infection or an uninfected control (not recorded which). The specimen sequenced was whole blood.

CDR3 region: CASSIGGSRTFEAFF. CDR3 nucleotide sequence: TGTGCCAGTAGTATCGGGGGCTCCCGTACCTTTGAAGCTTTCTTT. The chain has TRBV19 and TRBJ1-1; D possibly corresponds to TRBD1 (6 bases). The CDR3 is made up of 15 amino acids. V lost 3 bases, J lost 7 bases, and 18 bases lay in between. Germline assignment: CDR1 LNHDA and CDR2 SQIVND (reference sequence).